The entry below describes one TCR beta chain. Its antigen remains unknown. Germline-derived CDR1 and CDR2 are MNHEY and SVGEGT. The V and J ends lost 2 bases and 4 bases respectively, with 13 bases between them. The CDR3 is 15 residues long. This record comes from a study of human T cells and chemical hapten exposure. Overall study results and limits: Significantly more large CDR3 similarity clusters were formed by expanded TCRs than by controls.

TCRdb processed the RACE reads anew with MiXCR; each CDR3 protein has one entry. The sample has tens of thousands of distinct CDR3 sequences; 9.5% to 15% are singletons. Time point: pre-sensitization, week 0. Treatment reported: therapeutic diphenylcyclopropenone sensitization with weekly scalp DPC. The authors' total RNA extraction used unfractionated whole blood. The chain combines TRBV6-2 or TRBV6-3 with TRBJ2-3; possible D gene TRBD2, 5 bases. This receptor was identified in a woman aged 40-49 years with alopecia areata. Some clones in this sample may be carry-over from other donors' samples. The specimen was whole blood, collected in connection with sensitization to the hapten diphenylcyclopropenone (DPC). The CDR3 spells CASSYEASTADTQYF. CDR3 nucleotides: TGTGCCAGCAGTTACGAGGCTAGCACGGCAGATACGCAGTATTTT.